The clone carrying this T cell receptor beta chain was seen a few times. As TCR cDNA was made by 5'RACE template switching, a universal primer site and UMIs were added. TCRdb reprocessed the 5' RACE reads via MiXCR and lists one record per CDR3 protein. The sample lists 25,000 to 30,000 distinct CDR3 sequences, 4% to 5% occurring once. These data originate in a study of T cells after yellow fever vaccination. General study findings and limits: Post-booster repertoires again held most primary-vaccination clones (about 95% CD4, 80% to 90% CD8). Researchers cautioned that FACS-sorted repertoires could harbor abundant clonotypes contaminating from the bulk population. Weaker overall, the secondary response nonetheless peaked faster (day 5 versus 15).

The sample here was PBMCs, either bulk or a sorted T-cell subset (CD4+, CD8+, memory, or dextramer-sorted; not recorded which), taken on the day of the yellow fever booster vaccination. This receptor was obtained from a man aged 18 to 30 who received the YFV17D yellow fever vaccine.

CDR3 sequence reads: CASRRGTGRESPLHF. The CDR3 DNA reads TGCGCCAGCAGACGCGGGACAGGCAGAGAGTCACCCCTCCACTTT. This chain joins TRBV5-1 and TRBJ1-6; 8 nucleotides line up with TRBD1. V was clipped by 5 bases and J by 10 bases; unmatched bases: 11. The CDR3 loop spans 15 amino acids. Germline-derived CDR1 and CDR2 are SGHRS and YFSETQ.